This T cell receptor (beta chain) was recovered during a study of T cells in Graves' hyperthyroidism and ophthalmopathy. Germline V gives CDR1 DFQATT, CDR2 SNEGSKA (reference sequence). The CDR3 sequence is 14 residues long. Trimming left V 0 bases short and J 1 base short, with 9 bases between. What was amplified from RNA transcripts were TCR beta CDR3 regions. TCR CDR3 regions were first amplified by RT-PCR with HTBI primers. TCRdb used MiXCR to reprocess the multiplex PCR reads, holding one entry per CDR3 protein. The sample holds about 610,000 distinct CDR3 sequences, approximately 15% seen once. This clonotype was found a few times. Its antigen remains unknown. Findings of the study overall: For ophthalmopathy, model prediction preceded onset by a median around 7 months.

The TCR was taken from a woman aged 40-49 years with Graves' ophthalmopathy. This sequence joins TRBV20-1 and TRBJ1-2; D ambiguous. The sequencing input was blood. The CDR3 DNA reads TGCAGTGCTAGAGACTCCAGATTTAACTATGGCTACACCTTC. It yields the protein CSARDSRFNYGYTF.